A single sample is the source of the 24 T cell receptor beta chains below, sequenced in a study of T cell changes during pregnancy in multiple sclerosis. Some clones are missing from TCRdb's copy, which holds only in-frame ones; the method was immunoSEQ multiplex PCR. The sample holds tens of thousands of clones, about 90% seen once. The specimen comprised CD4+ T cells from peripheral blood mononuclear cells, sampled in the third trimester of pregnancy. The receptors here all came from a female donor with multiple sclerosis, enrolled in a pregnancy study.

The V gene is TRBV2, the J gene TRBJ2-1; TRBD2 aligns across 7 bases. The CDR3 has 14 amino acids. Germline loops: CDR1 SNHLY, CDR2 FYNNEI. The V gene end was trimmed by 8 bases and the J gene end by 5 bases; junction bases not matched to a gene: 9. The CDR3 region has the DNA TGTGCCAGCGGGGGACTACGGGTCCACAATGAGCAGTTCTTC. Translated, it gives CASGGLRVHNEQFF.

In DNA form, the CDR3 reads TGTGCCAGCAGTTACTCGAGTGGTAATTCACCCCTCCACTTT. Translated, it gives CASSYSSGNSPLHF. The rearrangement uses TRBV6-6 and TRBJ1-6; D is uncertain. CDR1 and CDR2 from the germline V gene are MNHNY and SVGAGI (reference sequence). V lost 0 bases and J lost 6, with 6 bases in between. The CDR3 contains 14 residues.

This chain links TRBV19 with TRBJ1-1; 9 positions agree with TRBD1. From germline, CDR1 is LNHDA and CDR2 SQIVND (reference sequence). CDR3 length: 15 residues. The ends lost 4 bases at V and 4 bases at J; junction bases unmatched: 7. This CDR3 is CASSRPDRGSTEAFF. The CDR3 nucleotides are TGTGCCAGTAGTAGACCCGACAGGGGGAGCACTGAAGCTTTCTTT.

The chain recombines TRBV10-3 with TRBJ1-5; D is perhaps TRBD1 (5 bases). The CDR3 spans 15 residues. Per germline, CDR1 ENHRY and CDR2 SYGVKD. Between the trimmed V and J ends, which lost 11 bases and 5 bases, there was a span of 22 bases. The CDR3 sequence: CAPPGGRVADQPQHF. CDR3 nucleotide sequence: TGTGCCCCCCCGGGGGGGAGGGTTGCCGATCAGCCCCAGCATTTT.

V usage is TRBV5-1 and J usage is TRBJ1-6, with TRBD1 as a possible D gene (5 bases). This CDR3 spans 13 amino acids. CDR1 is SGHRS, CDR2 YFSETQ, per germline. Trimming took off 4 bases at V and 12 bases at J, with 14 bases between the two ends. CDR3 nucleotide sequence: TGCGCCAGCAGCCGGGACGGGGGATTACCCCTCCACTTT. It is translated as CASSRDGGLPLHF.

The V and J genes are TRBV4-2 and TRBJ2-1; 7 positions match TRBD2. The germline CDR1 and CDR2 sequences are LGHNA and YNFKEQ. V was clipped by 1 base and J by 1 base; unmatched bases: 4. The CDR3 totals 16 residues. This CDR3 reads CASSQGAGVSYNEQFF. CDR3 nucleotide sequence: TGTGCCAGCAGCCAAGGGGCGGGGGTATCCTACAATGAGCAGTTCTTC.

This chain uses TRBV27 with TRBJ1-5; TRBD1 is a possible D gene (5 bases). Per germline, CDR1 MNHEY and CDR2 SMNVEV (reference sequence). CDR3 size: 15 residues. V lost 5 bases to trimming and J lost 3 bases, with 14 bases between them. For the CDR3, the DNA is TGTGCCAGCAGTCCTAGCGGGGGATACAATCAGCCCCAGCATTTT. Residues: CASSPSGGYNQPQHF.

The chain couples TRBV5-1 to TRBJ2-5; D is unclear. Between the trimmed V and J ends, which lost 2 bases and 5 bases, there was a span of 16 bases. Germline CDR1 is SGHRS and CDR2 is YFSETQ. The CDR3 runs to 15 residues. The CDR3 DNA is TGCGCCAGCAGCTTACAGATCAGTGGATTGGAGACCCAGTACTTC. Translated: CASSLQISGLETQYF.

The chain combines TRBV10-3 with TRBJ2-7; TRBD1 matches 9 bases. J gave up 1 base and V 10 bases, and 5 bases lay outside the gene matches. CDR3 length: 13 residues. Germline values: CDR1 ENHRY, CDR2 SYGVKD. The CDR3 DNA sequence: TGTGCCACAAGGGACAGGGAATCCTACGAGCAGTACTTC. Its protein is CATRDRESYEQYF.

The chain is built from TRBV27 and TRBJ1-6; D unclear. This CDR3 has 16 residues. Trimming shortened V by 7 bases and J by 2 bases, and 15 bases separated the two germline ends. CDR1 is MNHEY, CDR2 SMNVEV, per germline (reference sequence). The CDR3 DNA is TGTGCCAGCACTAGTTCTTGGAGCCCCTATAATTCACCCCTCCACTTT. It is translated as CASTSSWSPYNSPLHF.

The DNA for the CDR3 is TGTGCCAGCAGCTTAATGATAGAGGATGAGCAGTTCTTC. Residues: CASSLMIEDEQFF. The chain links TRBV7-3 to TRBJ2-1; D is undetermined. Trimming pared 1 base from V and 8 bases from J, leaving 9 bases between. Germline V CDR1 and CDR2: SGHTA, FQGTGA. CDR3 size: 13 residues.

This clone is a singleton in its sample. The chain links TRBV2 to TRBJ2-5, with TRBD2 identical over 8 bases. With V trimmed by 3 bases and J by 3 bases, 12 bases remained unmatched. Germline values: CDR1 SNHLY, CDR2 FYNNEI. This CDR3 has 17 amino acids. The CDR3 loop is CASSDLGLGSGKETQYF. The CDR3 region has the DNA TGTGCCAGCAGTGATCTCGGTTTGGGTAGCGGGAAAGAGACCCAGTACTTC. The complete variable domain, with remaining parts taken from reference TRBV2 and TRBJ2-5, reads EPEVTQTPSHQVTQMGQEVILRCVPISNHLYFYWYRQILGQKVEFLVSFYNNEISEKSEIFDDQFSVERPDGSNFTLKIRSTKLEDSAMYFCASSDLGLGSGKETQYFGPGTRLLVL.

This clone is a singleton in its sample. The chain recombines TRBV5-5 with TRBJ1-6; D gene unclear. The CDR3 sequence is 15 residues long. The germline V gene encodes CDR1 SGHKS and CDR2 YYEKEE (reference sequence). Trimming pared 0 bases from V and 9 bases from J, leaving 13 bases between. CDR3 DNA sequence: TGTGCCAGCAGCTTGGAACCCTCGCGAGGTTCACCCCTCCACTTT. Translated, it gives CASSLEPSRGSPLHF.

The rearrangement joins TRBV27 to TRBJ2-1, with 10 bases identical to TRBD2. Germline-derived CDR1 and CDR2 are MNHEY and SMNVEV (reference sequence). This CDR3 has 16 amino acids. Trimming removed 5 bases from V and 1 base from J; junction bases left unmatched: 5. As DNA, the CDR3 is TGTGCCAGCAGTCCAATAGCGGGGGGTTCCTACAATGAGCAGTTCTTC. This encodes CASSPIAGGSYNEQFF.

The rearrangement uses TRBV14 and TRBJ2-5; maybe TRBD2 (6 bases). This CDR3 has 16 amino acids. From germline, CDR1 is SGHDN and CDR2 FVKESK. The V end lost 0 bases, the J end lost 5 bases, and 16 bases lay between the germline ends. CDR3 in DNA: TGTGCCAGCAGCCAAGACGCGGGGATCCACCGGGAGACCCAGTACTTC. This gives the protein CASSQDAGIHRETQYF.

The genes are TRBV6-6 and TRBJ1-5, with 8 bases aligning to TRBD1. Germline CDR1 is MNHNY and CDR2 is SVGAGI (reference sequence). V lost 5 bases and J lost 5; bases outside the gene matches: 8. The CDR3 has 15 residues. In nucleotides, the CDR3 is TGTGCCAGCAGTCCGAGCGGGACAGGCTATCAGCCCCAGCATTTT. Its translation: CASSPSGTGYQPQHF.

The V call is TRBV2, the J call TRBJ1-6; 11 nucleotides line up with TRBD1. V gave up 9 bases and J gave up 9 bases; unmatched junction bases: 10. CDR1 is SNHLY and CDR2 is FYNNEI in the germline V gene. The CDR3 has 15 residues. CDR3 bases: TGTGCCAGGCGGAAGATAGGACAGGGGGCTTCACCCCTCCACTTT. Amino acid sequence: CARRKIGQGASPLHF.

This chain connects TRBV9 to TRBJ1-2, with D possibly matching TRBD1 (6 bases). V dropped 0 bases and J dropped 2 bases, with 14 bases sitting between them. The CDR3 loop spans 16 amino acids. Per the germline V gene, CDR1 is SGDLS and CDR2 is YYNGEE. CDR3 sequence reads: CASSVDSGAANYGYTF. The DNA for the CDR3 is TGTGCCAGCAGCGTAGATTCAGGGGCGGCGAACTATGGCTACACCTTC.

The genes are TRBV11-2 and TRBJ1-6; TRBD1 might be the D (6 bases). Germline values: CDR1 SGHAT, CDR2 FQNNGV. Deletions cut 0 bases from V and 8 bases from J, with 8 bases between. The CDR3 loop spans 14 amino acids. The CDR3 DNA sequence: TGTGCCAGCAGCTTAGATCCAGGGGATTCACCCCTCCACTTT. Translating gives CASSLDPGDSPLHF.

The chain couples TRBV6-1 to TRBJ2-3; tentative D call: TRBD1 (5 bases). The CDR3 has 17 amino acids. V shed 4 bases and J shed 2 bases, with 19 bases lying between them. Germline V CDR1 and CDR2: MNHNS, SASEGT. The CDR3, as DNA: TGTGCCAGCAGTGGTCCCGATTGGGGCAAGACCACAGATACGCAGTATTTT. Its protein is CASSGPDWGKTTDTQYF.

Of note for this clone: Sequence at one end of the junction differs from germline and may be a read error. CDR3 DNA sequence: TGTGCCAGCAGACCTACAGGGAACCCTGAAGCTTTCTTT. Translated: CASRPTGNPEAFF. V usage is TRBV2 and J usage is TRBJ1-1, with D possibly being TRBD1 (6 bases). The CDR3 is 13 amino acids. Germline assignment: CDR1 SNHLY and CDR2 FYNNEI.

The rearrangement joins TRBV7-9 to TRBJ1-5; D might be TRBD1 (5 bases). V shed 0 bases and J shed 3 bases, with 6 bases lying between them. The CDR3 spans 14 residues. The V gene's germline CDR1 is SEHNR and CDR2 FQNEAQ (reference sequence). This CDR3 reads CASSLAGVNQPQHF. The CDR3 bases are TGTGCCAGCAGCTTAGCAGGGGTCAATCAGCCCCAGCATTTT.

The gene calls are TRBV7-9 and TRBJ1-3; tentatively, D is TRBD1 (6 bases). Germline CDR1 reads SEHNR; CDR2 reads FQNEAQ (reference sequence). Trimming removed 4 bases from V and 4 bases from J, with 17 bases in between. The CDR3 runs to 16 residues. CDR3 sequence reads: CASSSTGLFAGNTIYF. CDR3 DNA: TGTGCCAGCAGCTCCACAGGGCTTTTTGCCGGAAACACCATATATTTT.

The genes are TRBV4-2 and TRBJ1-1; no definite D call. Germline V gives CDR1 LGHNA, CDR2 YNFKEQ. V was shortened by 0 bases and J by 0 bases, with 14 bases between the two germline ends. The CDR3 totals 17 residues. The CDR3 nucleotides read TGTGCCAGCAGCCAAGAAGCCCGATTCCTTATGAACACTGAAGCTTTCTTT. Translation: CASSQEARFLMNTEAFF.